This T cell receptor beta chain was recorded in a study of cytotoxic CD8 clonotypes in ibrutinib-treated CLL. Study overall: The patients comprised approximately 11 relapsed/refractory and around 14 treatment-naive cases, some 17 IGHV unmutated. The study, taken as a whole, reports: T-cell clonality at baseline went above that of age-matched healthy donors and rose and fell with circulating CD8+ T-cell counts. Public clonotypes showed up rarely, and on treatment they shrank or held steady.

The CDR3 totals 12 residues. The germline V gene has CDR1 MNHEY and CDR2 SMNVEV (reference sequence). V shed 3 bases and J shed 3 bases, with 3 bases lying between them. Libraries were prepared by immunoSEQ multiplex PCR; TCRdb keeps only in-frame clonotypes and omits some of them. This sample has about 140,000 clones; around 81% occur once, and the top ten carry 6.5% to 8%. From cryopreserved PBMCs came about 2 micrograms of genomic DNA used for TCR beta libraries. This clone was detected once. Its antigen is not identified. The starting material was PBMCs, obtained after 36 months of ibrutinib treatment. The receptor was isolated from a human donor with chronic lymphocytic leukemia. The chain employs TRBV27 and TRBJ1-5; no definite D call. The CDR3 sequence is CASSFANQPQHF. The CDR3 coding sequence is TGTGCCAGCAGTTTTGCCAATCAGCCCCAGCATTTT.